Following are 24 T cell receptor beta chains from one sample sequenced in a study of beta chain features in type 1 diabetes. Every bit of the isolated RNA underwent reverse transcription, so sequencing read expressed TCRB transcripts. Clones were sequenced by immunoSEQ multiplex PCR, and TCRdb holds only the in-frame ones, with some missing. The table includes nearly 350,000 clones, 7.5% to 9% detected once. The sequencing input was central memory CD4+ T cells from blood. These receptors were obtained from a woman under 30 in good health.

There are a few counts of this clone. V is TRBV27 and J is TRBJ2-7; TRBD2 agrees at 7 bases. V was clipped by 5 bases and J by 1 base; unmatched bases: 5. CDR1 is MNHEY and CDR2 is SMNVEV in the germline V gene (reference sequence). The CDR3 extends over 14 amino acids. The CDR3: CASSRLAGSYEQYF. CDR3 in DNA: TGTGCCAGCAGTCGACTAGCAGGTTCCTACGAGCAGTACTTC.

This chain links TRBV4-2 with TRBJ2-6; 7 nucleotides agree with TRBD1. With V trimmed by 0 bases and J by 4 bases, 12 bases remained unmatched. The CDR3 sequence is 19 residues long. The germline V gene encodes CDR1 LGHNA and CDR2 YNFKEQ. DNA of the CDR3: TGTGCCAGCAGCCAAGATAGCCAAGGGGGCTCTTCCGGGGCCAACGTCCTGACTTTC. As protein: CASSQDSQGGSSGANVLTF.

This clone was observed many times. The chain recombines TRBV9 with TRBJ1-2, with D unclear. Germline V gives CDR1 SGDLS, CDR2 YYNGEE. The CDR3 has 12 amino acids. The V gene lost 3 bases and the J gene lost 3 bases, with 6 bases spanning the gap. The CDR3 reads CASSGVDYGYTF. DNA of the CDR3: TGTGCCAGCAGCGGGGTCGACTATGGCTACACCTTC.

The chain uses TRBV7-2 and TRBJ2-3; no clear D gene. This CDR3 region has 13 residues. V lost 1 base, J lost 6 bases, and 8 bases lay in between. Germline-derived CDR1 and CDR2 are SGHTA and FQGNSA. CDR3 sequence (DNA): TGTGCCAGCAGCTTAGTGGGATGGGATACGCAGTATTTT. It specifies CASSLVGWDTQYF.

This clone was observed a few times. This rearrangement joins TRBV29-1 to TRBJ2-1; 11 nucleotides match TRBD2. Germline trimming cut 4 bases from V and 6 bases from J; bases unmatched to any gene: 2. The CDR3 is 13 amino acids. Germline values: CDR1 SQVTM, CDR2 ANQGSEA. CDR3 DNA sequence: TGCAGCGTTGTCCTAGCGGGAGGCAATGAGCAGTTCTTC. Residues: CSVVLAGGNEQFF.

The CDR3 loop reads CASREGLGTTIYTQYF. CDR3 nucleotide sequence: TGTGCCAGCAGAGAGGGCCTCGGGACTACCATTTATACGCAGTATTTT. The chain has TRBV19 and TRBJ2-3, with TRBD2 identical over 7 bases. The CDR3 is 16 residues long. The germline CDR1 and CDR2 sequences are LNHDA and SQIVND (reference sequence). Trimming took 9 bases from V and 7 from J; bases not matched to a gene: 19.

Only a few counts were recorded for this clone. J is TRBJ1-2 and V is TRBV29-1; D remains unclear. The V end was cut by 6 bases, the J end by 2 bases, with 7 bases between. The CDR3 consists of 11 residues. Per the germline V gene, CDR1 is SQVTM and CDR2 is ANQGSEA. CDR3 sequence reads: CSVGVNYGYTF. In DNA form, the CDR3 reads TGCAGCGTAGGAGTGAACTATGGCTACACCTTC. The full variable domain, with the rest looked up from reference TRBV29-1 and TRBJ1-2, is SAVISQKPSRDICQRGTSLTIQCQVDSQVTMMFWYRQQPGQSLTLIATANQGSEATYESGFVIDKFPISRPNLTFSTLTVSNMSPEDSSIYLCSVGVNYGYTFGSGTRLTVV.

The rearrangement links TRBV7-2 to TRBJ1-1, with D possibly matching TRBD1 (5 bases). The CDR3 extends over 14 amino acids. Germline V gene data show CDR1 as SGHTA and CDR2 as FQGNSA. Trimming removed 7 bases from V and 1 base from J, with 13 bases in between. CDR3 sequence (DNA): TGTGCCAGCACTCCGGGGCGGGGGAACACTGAAGCTTTCTTT. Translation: CASTPGRGNTEAFF.

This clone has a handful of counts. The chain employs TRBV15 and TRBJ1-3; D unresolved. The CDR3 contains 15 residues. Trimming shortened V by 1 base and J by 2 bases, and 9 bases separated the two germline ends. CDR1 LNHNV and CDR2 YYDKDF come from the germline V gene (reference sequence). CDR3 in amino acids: CATSRGDSTGNTIYF. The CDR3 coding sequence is TGTGCCACCAGCAGAGGAGACTCCACTGGAAACACCATATATTTT.

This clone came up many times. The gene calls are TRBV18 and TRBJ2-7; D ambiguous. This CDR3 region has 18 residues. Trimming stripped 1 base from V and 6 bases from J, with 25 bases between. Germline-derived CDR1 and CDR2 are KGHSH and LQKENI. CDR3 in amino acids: CASSPRTRAGPQGSEQYF. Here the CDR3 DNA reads TGTGCCAGCTCACCACGCACCCGGGCTGGGCCCCAAGGCTCCGAGCAGTACTTC.

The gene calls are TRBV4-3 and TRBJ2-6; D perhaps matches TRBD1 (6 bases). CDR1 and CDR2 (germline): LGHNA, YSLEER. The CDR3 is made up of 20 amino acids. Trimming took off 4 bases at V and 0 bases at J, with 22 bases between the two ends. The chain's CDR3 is CASSRRVPGTPLSGANVLTF. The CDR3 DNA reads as TGCGCCAGCAGCCGTAGGGTCCCCGGGACACCGCTCTCTGGGGCCAACGTCCTGACTTTC.

CDR3 loop: CASRSGGGTQYF. DNA for the CDR3: TGTGCCAGCAGGAGCGGGGGGGGTACGCAGTATTTT. The rearrangement joins TRBV27 to TRBJ2-3; TRBD2 aligns across 10 bases. Germline values: CDR1 MNHEY, CDR2 SMNVEV (reference sequence). V lost 6 bases, J lost 8 bases, and 2 bases stayed unmatched. This CDR3 is built from 12 residues.

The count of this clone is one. CDR3 protein: CASSPRQGVNIQYF. DNA for the CDR3: TGTGCCAGCAGCCCTAGACAGGGGGTAAACATTCAGTACTTC. The gene calls are TRBV6-5 and TRBJ2-4; 9 bases match TRBD1. Germline assignment: CDR1 MNHEY and CDR2 SVGAGI. J was trimmed by 6 bases and V by 6 bases; bases with no gene match: 6. The CDR3 extends over 14 amino acids.

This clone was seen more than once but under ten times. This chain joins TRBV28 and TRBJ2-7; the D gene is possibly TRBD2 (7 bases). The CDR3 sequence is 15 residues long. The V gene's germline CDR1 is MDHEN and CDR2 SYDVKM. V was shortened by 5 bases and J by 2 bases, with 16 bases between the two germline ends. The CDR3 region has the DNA TGTGCCAGCAGTCCAAGGGGGGGCGGGACCTACGAGCAGTACTTC. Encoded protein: CASSPRGGGTYEQYF.

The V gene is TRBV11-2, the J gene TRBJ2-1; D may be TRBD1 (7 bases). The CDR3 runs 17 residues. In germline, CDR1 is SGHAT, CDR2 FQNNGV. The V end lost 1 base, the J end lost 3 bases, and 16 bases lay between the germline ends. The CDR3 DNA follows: TGTGCCAGCAGCTTAGGACAGGGAGGAGGGGGCTACAATGAGCAGTTCTTC. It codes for CASSLGQGGGGYNEQFF.

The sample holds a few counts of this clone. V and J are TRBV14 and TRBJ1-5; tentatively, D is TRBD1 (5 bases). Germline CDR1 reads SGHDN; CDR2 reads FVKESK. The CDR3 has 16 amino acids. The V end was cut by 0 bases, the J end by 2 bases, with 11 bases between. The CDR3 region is CASSQEGRVGNQPQHF. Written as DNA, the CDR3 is TGTGCCAGCAGCCAAGAGGGCAGGGTTGGCAATCAGCCCCAGCATTTT.

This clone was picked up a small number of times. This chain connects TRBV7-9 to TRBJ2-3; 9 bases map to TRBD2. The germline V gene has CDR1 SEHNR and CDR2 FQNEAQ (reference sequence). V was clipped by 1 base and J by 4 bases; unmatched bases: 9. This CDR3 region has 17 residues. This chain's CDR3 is CASSLGSAGGSSDTQYF. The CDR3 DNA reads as TGTGCCAGCAGCTTAGGGTCGGCGGGAGGGAGTTCAGATACGCAGTATTTT.

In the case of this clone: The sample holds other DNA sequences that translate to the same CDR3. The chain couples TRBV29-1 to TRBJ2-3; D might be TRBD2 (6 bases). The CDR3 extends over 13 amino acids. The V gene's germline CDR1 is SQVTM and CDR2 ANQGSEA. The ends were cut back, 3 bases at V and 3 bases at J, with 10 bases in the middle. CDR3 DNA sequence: TGCAGCGTTGACCGGGCGGGAACAGATACGCAGTATTTT. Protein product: CSVDRAGTDTQYF.

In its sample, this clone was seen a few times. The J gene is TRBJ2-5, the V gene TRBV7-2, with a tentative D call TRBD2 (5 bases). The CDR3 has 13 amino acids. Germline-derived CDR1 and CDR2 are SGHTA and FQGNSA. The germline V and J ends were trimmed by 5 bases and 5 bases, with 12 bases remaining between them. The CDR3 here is CASSASREETQYF. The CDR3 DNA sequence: TGTGCCAGCAGCGCTAGCCGAGAGGAGACCCAGTACTTC.

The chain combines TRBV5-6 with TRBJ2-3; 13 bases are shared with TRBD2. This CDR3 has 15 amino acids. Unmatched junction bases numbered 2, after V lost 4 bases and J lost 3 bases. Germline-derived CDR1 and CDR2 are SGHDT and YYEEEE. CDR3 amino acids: CASSLLAGGTDTQYF. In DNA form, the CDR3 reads TGTGCCAGCAGCCTACTAGCGGGAGGGACAGATACGCAGTATTTT.

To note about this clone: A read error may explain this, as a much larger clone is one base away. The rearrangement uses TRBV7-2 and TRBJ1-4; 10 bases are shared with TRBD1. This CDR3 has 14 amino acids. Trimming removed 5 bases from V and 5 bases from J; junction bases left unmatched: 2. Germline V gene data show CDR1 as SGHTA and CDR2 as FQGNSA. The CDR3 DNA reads TGTGCCAGCAGCCAGGGACAGGGGAATGAAAAACTGTTTTTT. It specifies CASSQGQGNEKLFF. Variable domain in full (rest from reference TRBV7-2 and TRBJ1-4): GAGVSQSPSNKVTEKGKDVELRCDPISGHTALYWYRQSLGQGLEFLIYFQGNSAPDKSGLPSDRFSAERTGGSVSTLTIQRTQQEDSAVYLCASSQGQGNEKLFFGSGTQLSVL.

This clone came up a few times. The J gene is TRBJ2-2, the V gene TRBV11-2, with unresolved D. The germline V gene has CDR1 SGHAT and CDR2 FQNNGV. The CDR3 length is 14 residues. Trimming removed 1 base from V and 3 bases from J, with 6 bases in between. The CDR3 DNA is TGTGCCAGCAGCTTAGCACGACACACCGGGGAGCTGTTTTTT. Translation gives CASSLARHTGELFF.

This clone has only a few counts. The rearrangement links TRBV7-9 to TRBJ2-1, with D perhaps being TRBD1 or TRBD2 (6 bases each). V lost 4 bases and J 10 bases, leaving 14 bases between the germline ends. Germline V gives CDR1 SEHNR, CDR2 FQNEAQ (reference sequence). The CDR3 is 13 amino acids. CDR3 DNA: TGTGCCAGCAGCTCGTCCCCCGGGGGCGAGCAGTTCTTC. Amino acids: CASSSSPGGEQFF.

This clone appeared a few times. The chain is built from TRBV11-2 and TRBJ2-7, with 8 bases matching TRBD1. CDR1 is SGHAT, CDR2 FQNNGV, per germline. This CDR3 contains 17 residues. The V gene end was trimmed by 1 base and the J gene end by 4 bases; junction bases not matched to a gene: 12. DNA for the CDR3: TGTGCCAGCAGCTTAGCCAACTCGGGCAGGGGGCAGTACGAGCAGTACTTC. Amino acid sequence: CASSLANSGRGQYEQYF. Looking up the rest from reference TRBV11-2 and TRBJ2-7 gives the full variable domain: EAGVAQSPRYKIIEKRQSVAFWCNPISGHATLYWYQQILGQGPKLLIQFQNNGVVDDSQLPKDRFSAERLKGVDSTLKIQPAKLEDSAVYLCASSLANSGRGQYEQYFGPGTRLTVT.